This T cell receptor beta chain was sequenced during a study of CD8+CD57+ T cells in acquired aplastic anemia. Study as a whole: Sorted CD4+ plus CD8+ cells gave DNA averaging roughly 3 ug. Among healthy donors, CD4+ cells averaged roughly 11 million reads.

Researchers used genomic DNA as the template to profile TCR beta VDJ and CDR3. TCRdb itself ran the reads through MiXCR, one entry per CDR3 protein. This repertoire shows about 180,000 distinct CDR3 sequences, approximately 49% found once; its top ten account for about 2.9%. This clonotype was seen repeatedly, ten times or more. The antigen is not known. The CDR3 is made up of 12 amino acids. V gave up 5 bases and J gave up 12 bases, with 14 bases separating them. In germline, CDR1 is SEHNR, CDR2 FQNEAQ (reference sequence). General study results and limits: CD8+ Simpson's diversity in patients was not significantly different from that in controls. Patients and controls shared approximately 30 CD8+ CDR3 sequences, highly expressed in patients.

The sequence was collected from a human donor in good health. Specimen: sorted CD4+, CD8+, or CD8+CD57+ T cells (not recorded which) from PBMCs. The chain uses TRBV7-9 and TRBJ2-1; maybe TRBD1 (7 bases). The CDR3 protein is CASSKQGTGQFF. CDR3 DNA sequence: TGTGCCAGCAGCAAACAGGGGACTGGGCAGTTCTTC. Combining the CDR3 with reference TRBV7-9 and TRBJ2-1 gives the whole variable domain DTGVSQNPRHKITKRGQNVTFRCDPISEHNRLYWYRQTLGQGPEFLTYFQNEAQLEKSRLLSDRFSAERPKGSFSTLEIQRTEQGDSAMYLCASSKQGTGQFFGPGTRLTVL.